The 20 T cell receptor beta chains given below trace back to one sample, sequenced in a study of blood T cells in healthy people across ages. The use of a sample-barcoded 5' primer and a J-beta primer mix characterized a second PCR of roughly 6 to 11 cycles. TCRdb recomputed calls from the 5' RACE reads with MiXCR, one row per CDR3 protein. The sample contains 700,000 to 900,000 distinct CDR3 sequences, around half of which appear only once. Sequencing used blood. These TCRs come from a man aged 80 or over in good health.

This clonotype was found a few times. This chain links TRBV11-2 with TRBJ2-3; 7 nucleotides match TRBD1. The length of the CDR3 is 15 residues. In germline, CDR1 is SGHAT, CDR2 FQNNGV. V dropped 4 bases and J dropped 2; count of bases not matched to a gene: 6. CDR3 nucleotide sequence: TGTGCCAGCAGCTCGACAGGGCTAGACACAGATACGCAGTATTTT. Amino acids: CASSSTGLDTDTQYF.

The chain couples TRBV18 to TRBJ1-5; TRBD1 might be the D (5 bases). Trimming removed 6 bases from V and 6 bases from J, with 12 bases in between. Germline-derived CDR1 and CDR2 are KGHSH and LQKENI. CDR3 length: 13 amino acids. The CDR3 DNA follows: TGTGCCAGCTCGCCAGGGTCCAGTCAGCCCCAGCATTTT. This sequence encodes CASSPGSSQPQHF.

The V call is TRBV28, the J call TRBJ2-1, with D possibly TRBD2 on 5 matching bases. Germline CDR1 MDHEN, CDR2 SYDVKM. The length of the CDR3 is 12 residues. The ends were cut back, 11 bases at V and 12 bases at J, with 20 bases in the middle. This CDR3 is CAGSSSGGSQFF. CDR3 nucleotides: TGTGCCGGCTCCTCGTCAGGAGGTTCGCAGTTCTTC.

The chain carries TRBV27 and TRBJ2-3; 9 nucleotides align to TRBD2. The germline V gene has CDR1 MNHEY and CDR2 SMNVEV (reference sequence). Trimming at V came to 8 bases and at J to 14 bases, leaving 14 bases not matched to a gene. CDR3 size: 13 residues. The CDR3 here is CASRREGRRYAYF. In nucleotides, the CDR3 is TGTGCCAGCCGGCGGGAGGGCCGCAGATACGCGTATTTT.

This clonotype was observed a handful of times. The gene calls are TRBV29-1 and TRBJ1-1, with D unclear. Deletions cut 3 bases from V and 1 base from J, with 6 bases between. The CDR3 contains 12 residues. Germline V gives CDR1 SQVTM, CDR2 ANQGSEA. CDR3 in amino acids: CSVEAGNTEAFF. The CDR3 DNA reads TGCAGCGTTGAGGCGGGGAACACTGAAGCTTTCTTT.

The rearrangement joins TRBV29-1 to TRBJ1-2; possible D gene TRBD1, 5 bases. Per germline, CDR1 SQVTM and CDR2 ANQGSEA. Trimming left V 7 bases short and J 6 bases short, with 12 bases between. This CDR3 is built from 11 residues. CDR3 region: CSAEPTDGYTF. DNA for the CDR3: TGCAGCGCCGAGCCGACAGATGGCTACACCTTC.

The chain has TRBV27 and TRBJ2-1; 14 bases match TRBD2. Germline CDR1 reads MNHEY; CDR2 reads SMNVEV (reference sequence). This CDR3 comprises 16 residues. Germline trimming cut 3 bases from V and 15 bases from J; bases unmatched to any gene: 13. The CDR3 is CASSFQGLAGVDKRFF. CDR3 DNA: TGTGCCAGCAGTTTTCAGGGACTAGCGGGAGTTGATAAGCGGTTCTTC.

This sequence joins TRBV5-1 and TRBJ2-7; 8 nucleotides line up with TRBD2. With the DNA end fitting TRBJ2-5 better, the J assignment may be wrong. The germline V gene has CDR1 SGHRS and CDR2 YFSETQ. The CDR3 consists of 15 residues. The CDR3 DNA sequence: TGCGCCAGCAGCTTGGGTGAGCGGGAGAGGGAGACCCAGTACTTC. Protein sequence: CASSLGERERETQYF.

This clonotype was seen more than once but under ten times. The chain couples TRBV21-1 to TRBJ1-5; the table calls TRBD1, which could not be checked here. TRBV21-1 is assigned pseudogene status. This CDR3 region has 14 residues. The chain's CDR3 is CASSKGQGGQPQHF. The DNA of the CDR3 is TGTGCCAGCAGCAAAGGACAGGGCGGTCAGCCCCAGCATTTT.

This rearrangement joins TRBV28 to TRBJ2-7; D might be TRBD1 or TRBD2, each matching 5 bases. Germline CDR1 is MDHEN and CDR2 is SYDVKM. V lost 5 bases and J lost 0, with 14 bases in between. CDR3 size: 15 residues. The DNA for the CDR3 is TGTGCCAGCAGTGCAATCGGGACGTCCTCCTACGAGCAGTACTTC. Translation: CASSAIGTSSYEQYF.

This chain connects TRBV20-1 to TRBJ2-1; 10 bases map to TRBD2. Germline CDR1 is DFQATT and CDR2 is SNEGSKA (reference sequence). The CDR3 covers 15 residues. Unmatched junction bases numbered 10, after V lost 6 bases and J lost 5 bases. The CDR3 DNA follows: TGCAGTGCCTCACCTAGCGGGAGTATGCACAATGAGCAGTTCTTC. It translates to CSASPSGSMHNEQFF.

The V and J genes are TRBV18 and TRBJ2-5; 12 bases are shared with TRBD2. The CDR3 loop spans 17 amino acids. Per germline, CDR1 KGHSH and CDR2 LQKENI. V was pared by 4 bases and J by 3 bases, with 9 bases of the junction left unmatched. DNA of the CDR3: TGTGCCAGCTCACAAATACCCTGGACTAGCGGGAAAGAGACCCAGTACTTC. It encodes CASSQIPWTSGKETQYF. Full variable domain (rest looked up from reference TRBV18 and TRBJ2-5): NAGVMQNPRHLVRRRGQEARLRCSPMKGHSHVYWYRQLPEEGLKFMVYLQKENIIDESGMPKERFSAEFPKEGPSILRIQQVVRGDSAAYFCASSQIPWTSGKETQYFGPGTRLLVL.

This clonotype was counted once. The rearrangement joins TRBV14 to TRBJ2-1, with 10 bases matching TRBD2. The CDR3 covers 16 residues. Germline CDR1 and CDR2: SGHDN and FVKESK. Losses at the gene ends were 4 bases for V and 10 bases for J; bases not matched to a gene: 13. The chain's CDR3 is CASSPLGASGSLEQFF. For the CDR3, the DNA is TGTGCCAGCAGCCCCTTAGGGGCTAGCGGGAGTTTAGAGCAGTTCTTC.

Here the CDR3 DNA reads TGTGCCAGCAGCCGTGGGGGCAGTAATGAAAAACTGTTTTTT. Amino acid sequence: CASSRGGSNEKLFF. This chain uses TRBV11-2 with TRBJ1-4; D is possibly TRBD1 (6 bases). Trimming stripped 5 bases from V and 4 bases from J, with 11 bases between. Per germline, CDR1 SGHAT and CDR2 FQNNGV. CDR3 length equals 14 residues.

Only a few counts were recorded for this clonotype. The chain couples TRBV7-9 to TRBJ1-1; TRBD1 matches 8 bases. CDR3 length: 13 residues. The V and J ends lost 5 bases and 3 bases, in that order; junction bases with no gene match: 2. Germline loops: CDR1 SEHNR, CDR2 FQNEAQ (reference sequence). In nucleotides, the CDR3 is TGTGCCAGCAGCCCGACAGGGGACACTGAAGCTTTCTTT. Translated: CASSPTGDTEAFF.

Concerning this clonotype itself: One end of the junction fails to match germline, which may point to a read error. The chain has TRBV20-1 and TRBJ2-1; D possibly matches TRBD1 or TRBD2 (6 bases each). The CDR3 is 15 residues long. The germline V gene encodes CDR1 DFQATT and CDR2 SNEGSKA (reference sequence). The CDR3: CSPLRGGSSYNGQFF. The DNA of the CDR3 is TGCAGTCCCCTACGAGGGGGGAGCTCCTACAATGGGCAGTTCTTC.

This chain uses TRBV20-1 with TRBJ2-1; the D gene could be TRBD1 or TRBD2 (5 bases each). In germline, CDR1 is DFQATT, CDR2 SNEGSKA (reference sequence). The CDR3 loop spans 16 amino acids. V was trimmed by 0 bases and J by 5 bases, leaving 17 bases between them. The CDR3 spells CSARDPWDPRDNEQFF. The CDR3 bases are TGCAGTGCTAGAGATCCGTGGGACCCTAGGGACAATGAGCAGTTCTTC.

In its sample, this clonotype was seen a few times. The chain employs TRBV6-6 and TRBJ1-4; 9 positions agree with TRBD1. The CDR3 has 16 residues. Germline V gene data show CDR1 as MNHNY and CDR2 as SVGAGI (reference sequence). V lost 5 bases to trimming and J lost 0 bases; unmatched junction nucleotides: 4. The CDR3 DNA follows: TGTGCCAGCAGTAAGGGACAGGGTACAACTAATGAAAAACTGTTTTTT. It yields the protein CASSKGQGTTNEKLFF.

Worth noting for this clonotype: This sequence may be a read error, since a much larger clone differs from it by one base. The CDR3 nucleotides are TGTGCCAGCAGCTTAACCGGACTTGACGAAAGACTGTTTTTT. Encoded protein: CASSLTGLDERLFF. This chain joins TRBV7-9 and TRBJ1-4; no clear D gene. CDR3 length: 14 amino acids. Germline assignment: CDR1 SEHNR and CDR2 FQNEAQ (reference sequence).

Worth noting for this clonotype: A much larger clone differs by one base, so this may be a read error. This chain links TRBV7-2 with TRBJ2-3; no reliable D call. Per the germline V gene, CDR1 is SGHTA and CDR2 is FQGNSA. This CDR3 region has 12 residues. Trimming took off 2 bases at V and 14 bases at J, with 14 bases between the two ends. Written as DNA, the CDR3 is TGTGCCAGCAGCTTAAAGCACAGATACGCGTATTTT. This codes for CASSLKHRYAYF.